This T cell receptor (beta chain) was found in a study of T cells in narcolepsy. At the level of the study: Enrolled donors included narcolepsy type 1 or type 2 patients and healthy controls. The study, taken as a whole, reports: Autoreactive clonotypes reportedly recurred in blood of same and different patients, not controls. HCRT-specific and TRIB2-specific autoreactive clonotypes appeared among same-patient CSF and blood CD4+ clonotypes.

V dropped 3 bases and J dropped 1; count of bases not matched to a gene: 8. The CDR3 is 16 amino acids. Per germline, CDR1 MNHEY and CDR2 SMNVEV (reference sequence). TCRdb's table, derived via immunoSEQ multiplex PCR, lists solely in-frame clones and lacks some. The sample contains about 20,000 clones, around 83% of which appear only once. A remark on this clone: No antigen is known for it.

The TCR was taken from a human donor in good health. This sequence joins TRBV27 and TRBJ2-7; 8 nucleotides agree with TRBD2. The sample consisted of memory (CD45RA-) CD4+ T cells from blood. CDR3 loop: CASSFRPTSESYEQYF. CDR3 DNA: TGTGCCAGCAGTTTTCGGCCGACTAGCGAGTCCTACGAGCAGTACTTC.